The 11 T cell receptor beta chains below all came from one sample that was sequenced in a study of OX40 agonist ivuxolimab in advanced cancers. TCRdb's table, derived via immunoSEQ multiplex PCR, lists solely in-frame clones and lacks some. The sample includes more than 65,000 clones, roughly 90% seen only once; the top ten take about 0.95%. Sequenced material: CD4+ or CD8+ T cells sorted from blood, taken in a trial of the OX40 agonist ivuxolimab. Source of these receptors: an adult with an advanced solid tumor such as melanoma, head and neck, liver or kidney cancer.

The chain couples TRBV7-9 to TRBJ2-7; perhaps TRBD2 as D (5 bases). The V gene lost 3 bases and the J gene lost 1 base, with 19 bases spanning the gap. The CDR3 runs 17 residues. Germline V gene sequence: CDR1 SEHNR, CDR2 FQNEAQ (reference sequence). This CDR3 is CASSFWGLGRESYEQYF. CDR3 nucleotide sequence: TGTGCCAGCAGCTTTTGGGGTCTCGGTCGGGAATCCTACGAGCAGTACTTC.

The rearrangement uses TRBV5-1 and TRBJ2-3; TRBD1 aligns across 7 bases. Trimming cost V 4 bases and J 0 bases; bases outside gene matches: 5. Germline V CDR1 and CDR2: SGHRS, YFSETQ. CDR3 size: 15 residues. The CDR3 DNA follows: TGCGCCAGCAGCCCGGGACAGACGAGCACAGATACGCAGTATTTT. It codes for CASSPGQTSTDTQYF. The full variable domain, rest sourced from reference TRBV5-1 and TRBJ2-3, is KAGVTQTPRYLIKTRGQQVTLSCSPISGHRSVSWYQQTPGQGLQFLFEYFSETQRNKGNFPGRFSGRQFSNSRSEMNVSTLELGDSALYLCASSPGQTSTDTQYFGPGTRLTVL.

This chain uses TRBV7-3 with TRBJ2-3; TRBD2 is a possible D gene (5 bases). The germline V gene encodes CDR1 SGHTA and CDR2 FQGTGA. V lost 4 bases, J lost 1 base, and 12 bases lay in between. The CDR3 contains 15 residues. The CDR3 loop reads CASSSTPGGTDTQYF. DNA for the CDR3: TGTGCCAGCAGCTCTACCCCCGGGGGCACAGATACGCAGTATTTT. The entire variable domain, with the rest obtained from reference TRBV7-3 and TRBJ2-3, is as follows: GAGVSQTPSNKVTEKGKYVELRCDPISGHTALYWYRQSLGQGPEFLIYFQGTGAADDSGLPNDRFFAVRPEGSVSTLKIQRTERGDSAVYLCASSSTPGGTDTQYFGPGTRLTVL.

The chain uses TRBV21-1 and TRBJ1-4; no DNA check was done on the table's D call, TRBD1. TRBV21-1 is termed a pseudogene. This CDR3 region has 15 residues. The CDR3 coding sequence is TGTGCCAGCAGCCCATCTGGACAGGGCGGCGAAAAACTGTTTTTT. As protein: CASSPSGQGGEKLFF.

This chain links TRBV2 with TRBJ2-5; a weak D match, TRBD2 (6 bases). V was pared by 8 bases and J by 2 bases, with 9 bases between. CDR3 length: 12 amino acids. The germline V gene has CDR1 SNHLY and CDR2 FYNNEI. This chain's CDR3 is CASAGTQETQYF. The CDR3 coding sequence is TGTGCCAGCGCGGGGACTCAAGAGACCCAGTACTTC.

This rearrangement joins TRBV6-5 to TRBJ2-7; the D gene is possibly TRBD1 (6 bases). The germline CDR1 and CDR2 sequences are MNHEY and SVGAGI. The CDR3 is made up of 14 amino acids. V was clipped by 8 bases and J by 0 bases, with 14 bases between them. In nucleotides, the CDR3 is TGTGCCAGCGCCCGGGACACGAGCTCCTACGAGCAGTACTTC. This sequence encodes CASARDTSSYEQYF.

The chain uses TRBV6-1 and TRBJ2-2, with 11 bases that match TRBD1. V shed 3 bases, J shed 7 bases, and the junction held 4 bases outside the gene matches. This CDR3 region has 15 residues. The germline V gene encodes CDR1 MNHNS and CDR2 SASEGT. The CDR3 DNA sequence: TGTGCCAGCAGTGATAGAGGGACAGGGGGCGGGGAGCTGTTTTTT. This encodes CASSDRGTGGGELFF.

DNA for the CDR3: TGCAGCGTTGATGGCAGGGAGGAAGGCCAAGAGACCCAGTACTTC. Translation gives CSVDGREEGQETQYF. J is TRBJ2-5 and V is TRBV29-1; the D gene is possibly TRBD2 (6 bases). This CDR3 comprises 15 residues. V lost 3 bases to trimming and J lost 1 base, with 15 bases between them. Per germline, CDR1 SQVTM and CDR2 ANQGSEA.

The chain uses TRBV10-3 and TRBJ2-1; 8 nucleotides match TRBD1. The CDR3 extends over 13 amino acids. V lost 7 bases, J lost 8 bases, and 7 bases stayed unmatched. The germline CDR1 and CDR2 sequences are ENHRY and SYGVKD. The CDR3 sequence is CAIKQGARDEQFF. CDR3 in DNA: TGTGCCATCAAGCAGGGGGCAAGGGATGAGCAGTTCTTC.

V gene TRBV27 combines with J gene TRBJ2-5; the match to TRBD1 covers 9 bases. Judging by the DNA end, TRBJ2-7 fits better; the J call may be wrong. This CDR3 region has 14 residues. Germline lookup yields CDR1 MNHEY and CDR2 SMNVEV (reference sequence). This CDR3 is CASSLVGTGNEQYF. The CDR3 nucleotides are TGTGCCAGCAGTTTAGTCGGGACAGGGAACGAGCAGTACTTC.

The chain couples TRBV27 to TRBJ2-2; weak D call: TRBD2 (5 bases). The CDR3 totals 14 residues. V dropped 5 bases and J dropped 6 bases, with 13 bases sitting between them. CDR1 is MNHEY, CDR2 SMNVEV, per germline (reference sequence). The CDR3 loop reads CASSRGSPSGELFF. CDR3 nucleotide sequence: TGTGCCAGCAGTAGAGGGAGTCCTTCCGGGGAGCTGTTTTTT.